This T cell receptor beta chain was recorded in a study of Ad26.COV2.S vaccination and SARS-CoV-2 variants. Germline-derived CDR1 and CDR2 are GTSNPN and SVGIG (reference sequence). Trimming shortened V by 7 bases and J by 7 bases, and 19 bases separated the two germline ends. This CDR3 has 13 amino acids. Assay used: immunoSEQ multiplex PCR; TCRdb lists only in-frame clones, some missing. The sample lists about 350,000 clones, approximately 81% seen once, with around 3.3% in the top ten. Treatment in this sample: some 19 received Ad26.COV2.S at low or high dose, single or two shots; roughly five received placebo; per-sample allocation not given. Collection of samples fell on day 63 after the first vaccine or placebo injection. Whole-study findings and limits: Vaccinated and placebo-treated recipients had similar non-spike TCR breadth.

This clone appeared a few times. Its antigen is unknown. The rearrangement joins TRBV30 to TRBJ2-5; perhaps TRBD2 as D (6 bases). The TCR originated in a person aged 18-60 years who received the Ad26.COV2.S COVID-19 vaccine or a placebo. The sequenced sample was peripheral blood, obtained in a trial of Ad26.COV2.S vaccine versus placebo. CDR3 residues: CAFRGKGAGTQYF. In DNA form, the CDR3 reads TGTGCCTTCCGAGGAAAGGGAGCGGGGACCCAGTACTTC.